The 6 T cell receptor beta chains listed next were all sequenced from one sample in a study of shared clonotypes between healthy human individuals. The assay was immunoSEQ multiplex PCR, and TCRdb's table has in-frame clones only and misses some. The sample yields roughly 1.5 million clones, 95% to 99% seen once. Sequencing was performed on naive CD4+ T cells sorted from blood. Subset defined: CD45RA+ positively selected. These receptors originate from a man in his thirties or forties in good health.

This chain links TRBV5-6 with TRBJ2-1; 12 nucleotides match TRBD2. This CDR3 is built from 19 residues. CDR1 is SGHDT and CDR2 is YYEEEE in the germline V gene. The junction had 15 bases not matched to a gene; V was cut back by 2 bases and J by 6 bases. This CDR3 is CASSLRTSGIARHRNEQFF. The DNA of the CDR3 is TGTGCCAGCAGCTTAAGGACTAGCGGGATAGCCCGCCACCGCAATGAGCAGTTCTTC.

The gene calls are TRBV4-2 and TRBJ1-5; possible D gene TRBD1, 6 bases. This CDR3 contains 15 residues. The germline V and J ends were trimmed by 1 base and 0 bases, with 7 bases remaining between them. The germline gives CDR1 LGHNA, CDR2 YNFKEQ. CDR3 bases: TGTGCCAGCAGCCAAGGACAGGCTAGCAATCAGCCCCAGCATTTT. Protein product: CASSQGQASNQPQHF.

The rearrangement joins TRBV7-9 to TRBJ2-3, with unresolved D. The CDR3 sequence is 12 residues long. V was pared by 4 bases and J by 5 bases, with 7 bases between. Per germline, CDR1 SEHNR and CDR2 FQNEAQ (reference sequence). CDR3 sequence reads: CASSSIVDTQYF. CDR3 nucleotides: TGTGCCAGCAGCTCGATCGTAGATACGCAGTATTTT.

Only a few counts were recorded for this clone. The chain couples TRBV28 to TRBJ1-1; 7 positions agree with TRBD1. J lost 9 bases, V lost 6 bases, and 10 bases had no gene match. The CDR3 is made up of 13 amino acids. Looked up from germline, CDR1 is MDHEN and CDR2 is SYDVKM. CDR3 amino acids: CASRPWAQGKAFF. The CDR3 DNA reads as TGTGCCAGCAGACCTTGGGCACAGGGGAAAGCTTTCTTT.

The chain has TRBV19 and TRBJ1-1, with TRBD1 identical over 8 bases. Germline V gene sequence: CDR1 LNHDA, CDR2 SQIVND (reference sequence). The CDR3 runs 15 residues. V shed 7 bases, J shed 5 bases, and the junction held 12 bases outside the gene matches. Here the CDR3 DNA reads TGTGCCAGTAAAACGGCAGGGGGCAGCTTGACTGAAGCTTTCTTT. Its protein is CASKTAGGSLTEAFF.

The rearrangement uses TRBV14 and TRBJ2-2; 8 positions match TRBD2. CDR3 length equals 16 residues. The V segment lost 1 base and the J segment 5 bases; nucleotides outside the gene matches: 6. Germline loops: CDR1 SGHDN, CDR2 FVKESK. The CDR3 DNA sequence: TGTGCCAGCAGCCAAGCGCCGGGAGGGAAGACCGGGGAGCTGTTTTTT. This encodes CASSQAPGGKTGELFF.